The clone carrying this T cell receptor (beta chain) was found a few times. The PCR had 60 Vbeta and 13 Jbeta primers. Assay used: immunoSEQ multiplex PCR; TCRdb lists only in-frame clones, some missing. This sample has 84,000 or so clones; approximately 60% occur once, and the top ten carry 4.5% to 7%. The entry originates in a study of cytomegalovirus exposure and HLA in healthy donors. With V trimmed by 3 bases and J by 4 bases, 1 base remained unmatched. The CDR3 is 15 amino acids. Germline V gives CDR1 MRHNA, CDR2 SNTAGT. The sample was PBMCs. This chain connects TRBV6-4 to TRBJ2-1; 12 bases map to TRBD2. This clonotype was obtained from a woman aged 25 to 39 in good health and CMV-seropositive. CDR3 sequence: CASSETSGGYNEQFF. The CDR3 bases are TGTGCCAGCAGTGAGACTAGCGGGGGTTACAATGAGCAGTTCTTC.